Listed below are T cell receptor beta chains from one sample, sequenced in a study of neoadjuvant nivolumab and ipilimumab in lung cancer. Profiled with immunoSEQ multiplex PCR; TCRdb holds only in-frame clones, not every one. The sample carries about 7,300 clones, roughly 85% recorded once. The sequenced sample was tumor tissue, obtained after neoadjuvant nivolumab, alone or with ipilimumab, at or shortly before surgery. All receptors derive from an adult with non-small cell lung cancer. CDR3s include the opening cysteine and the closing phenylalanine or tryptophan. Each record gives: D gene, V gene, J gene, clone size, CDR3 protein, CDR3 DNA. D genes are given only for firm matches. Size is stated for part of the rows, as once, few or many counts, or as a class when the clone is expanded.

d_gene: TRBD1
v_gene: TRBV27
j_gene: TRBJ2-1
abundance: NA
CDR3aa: CASSLGGQGGNEQFF
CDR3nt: TGTGCCAGCAGTTTGGGGGGACAGGGTGGTAATGAGCAGTTCTTC

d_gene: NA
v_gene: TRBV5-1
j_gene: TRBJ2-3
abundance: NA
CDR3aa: CASSFQTQTRGPSDTQYF
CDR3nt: TGCGCCAGCAGCTTCCAAACCCAAACTAGGGGCCCCTCAGATACGCAGTATTTT

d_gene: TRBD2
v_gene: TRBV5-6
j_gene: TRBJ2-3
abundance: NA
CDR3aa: CASSFVPGGHTDTQYF
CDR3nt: TGTGCCAGCAGCTTCGTCCCGGGGGGGCACACAGATACGCAGTATTTT

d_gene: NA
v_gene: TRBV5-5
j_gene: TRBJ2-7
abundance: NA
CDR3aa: CASSLTGTYEQYF
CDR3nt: TGTGCCAGCAGCTTGACAGGGACCTACGAGCAGTACTTC

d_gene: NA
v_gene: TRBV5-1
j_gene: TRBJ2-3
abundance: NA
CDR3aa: CASSWSGGTDTQYF
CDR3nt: TGCGCCAGCAGCTGGTCCGGGGGCACAGATACGCAGTATTTT

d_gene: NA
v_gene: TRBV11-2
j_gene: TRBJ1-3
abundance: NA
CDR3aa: CASSLQGYTIYF
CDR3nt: TGTGCCAGCAGCTTACAGGGTTACACCATATATTTT

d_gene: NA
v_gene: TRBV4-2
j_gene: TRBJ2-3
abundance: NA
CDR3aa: CASSQLTDTQYF
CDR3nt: TGTGCCAGCAGTCAGTTAACAGATACGCAGTATTTT

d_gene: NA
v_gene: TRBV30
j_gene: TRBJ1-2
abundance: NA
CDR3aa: CAWRWTANYGYTF
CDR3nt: TGTGCCTGGCGATGGACGGCTAACTATGGCTACACCTTC

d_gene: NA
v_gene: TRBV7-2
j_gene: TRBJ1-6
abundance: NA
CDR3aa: CASSLRGIVSPLHF
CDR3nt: TGTGCCAGCAGCTTAAGGGGGATAGTGTCACCCCTCCACTTT

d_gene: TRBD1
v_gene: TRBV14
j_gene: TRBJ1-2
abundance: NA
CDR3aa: CASSETQTGLYGYTF
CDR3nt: TGTGCCAGCAGCGAGACTCAGACAGGGTTATATGGCTACACCTTC

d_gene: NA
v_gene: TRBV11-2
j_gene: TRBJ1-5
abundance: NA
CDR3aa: CASSLEGYQPQHF
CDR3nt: TGTGCCAGCAGCCTAGAGGGATATCAGCCCCAGCATTTT

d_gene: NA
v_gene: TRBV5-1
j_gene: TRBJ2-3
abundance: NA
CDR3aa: CASSLETQVSDTQYF
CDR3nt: TGCGCCAGCAGCTTGGAGACCCAGGTCTCAGATACGCAGTATTTT

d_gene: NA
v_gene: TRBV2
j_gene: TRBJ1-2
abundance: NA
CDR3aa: CASSEVFLGQGKIPYGYTF
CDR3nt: TGTGCCAGCAGTGAAGTTTTCTTGGGGCAGGGAAAGATTCCCTATGGCTACACCTTC

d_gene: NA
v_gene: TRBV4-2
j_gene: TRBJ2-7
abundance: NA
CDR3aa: CASSFSRDANYEQYF
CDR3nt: TGTGCCAGCAGTTTCAGCCGGGACGCCAACTACGAGCAGTACTTC

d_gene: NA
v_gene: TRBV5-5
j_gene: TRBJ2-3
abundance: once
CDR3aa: CASSFPVAFGDTQYF
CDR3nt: TGTGCCAGCAGCTTTCCGGTGGCGTTCGGAGATACGCAGTATTTT

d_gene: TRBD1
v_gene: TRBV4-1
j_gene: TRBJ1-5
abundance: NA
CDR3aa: CASSPETGKENQPQHF
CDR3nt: TGCGCCAGCAGCCCCGAGACAGGGAAAGAAAATCAGCCCCAGCATTTT

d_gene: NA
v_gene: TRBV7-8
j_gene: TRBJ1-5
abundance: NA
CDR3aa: CASNRVAGYSNQPQHF
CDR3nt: TGTGCCAGCAACCGAGTGGCAGGATATAGCAATCAGCCCCAGCATTTT

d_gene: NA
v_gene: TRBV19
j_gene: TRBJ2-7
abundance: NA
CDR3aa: CASSTATMWEQYF
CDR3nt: TGTGCCAGTAGTACGGCCACAATGTGGGAGCAGTACTTC

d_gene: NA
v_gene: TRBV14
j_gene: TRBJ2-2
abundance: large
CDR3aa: CASSQPGELFF
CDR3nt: TGTGCCAGCAGCCAACCCGGGGAGCTGTTTTTT

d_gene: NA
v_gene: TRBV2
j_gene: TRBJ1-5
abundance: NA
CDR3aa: CASTQLWGNQPQHF
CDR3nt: TGTGCCAGCACCCAACTCTGGGGCAATCAGCCCCAGCATTTT

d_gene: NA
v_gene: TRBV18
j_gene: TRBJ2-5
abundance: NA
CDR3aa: CASSPRGVQETQYF
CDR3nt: TGTGCCAGCTCACCACGGGGGGTCCAAGAGACCCAGTACTTC

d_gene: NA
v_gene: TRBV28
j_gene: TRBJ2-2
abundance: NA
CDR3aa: CASRPHRVSTGELFF
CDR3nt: TGTGCCAGCAGACCACACAGGGTTTCCACCGGGGAGCTGTTTTTT

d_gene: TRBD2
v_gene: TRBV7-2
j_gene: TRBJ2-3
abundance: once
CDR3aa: CASSRAGGFDTQYF
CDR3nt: TGTGCCAGCAGCAGAGCGGGGGGTTTTGATACGCAGTATTTT

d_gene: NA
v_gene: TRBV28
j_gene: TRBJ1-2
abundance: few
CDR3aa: CASSLLKAGTGGYGYTF
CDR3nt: TGTGCCAGCAGTTTATTAAAAGCGGGCACCGGCGGCTATGGCTACACCTTC

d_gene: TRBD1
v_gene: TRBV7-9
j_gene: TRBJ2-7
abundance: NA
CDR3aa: CASSSAGQGIYEQYF
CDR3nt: TGTGCCAGCAGCTCGGCGGGACAGGGAATTTACGAGCAGTACTTC